The 8 T cell receptor beta chains presented below share a single source sample, sequenced in a study of cytomegalovirus exposure and HLA in healthy donors. In the PCR, 60 Vbeta and 13 Jbeta primers were used. Using immunoSEQ multiplex PCR, the repertoire was profiled, and TCRdb retains in-frame clones only, with some absent. The profile covers about 100,000 clones, with 65% to 90% appearing a single time and about 4.4% taken by the ten largest. Input material: PBMCs. The receptors stem from a woman aged 70-85 years in good health and CMV-seropositive.

The chain joins TRBV6-5 to TRBJ2-2, with TRBD2 as a possible D gene (7 bases). V was shortened by 6 bases and J by 5 bases, with 16 bases between the two germline ends. Germline CDR1 reads MNHEY; CDR2 reads SVGAGI. This CDR3 is 15 amino acids long. The CDR3 loop is CASSLWGGRTGELFF. The CDR3 DNA is TGTGCCAGCAGCCTCTGGGGGGGGCGGACCGGGGAGCTGTTTTTT.

The V and J genes are TRBV11-2 and TRBJ2-1, with TRBD2 identical over 10 bases. Trimming at V came to 4 bases and at J to 7 bases, leaving 13 bases not matched to a gene. The germline gives CDR1 SGHAT, CDR2 FQNNGV. The length of the CDR3 is 17 residues. The CDR3 DNA sequence: TGTGCCAGCAGCTCTAGGTCTAGCGGGGGACTCGAAAATGAGCAGTTCTTC. It is translated as CASSSRSSGGLENEQFF.

This sequence joins TRBV5-1 and TRBJ2-2; 10 nucleotides align to TRBD2. CDR1 is SGHRS, CDR2 YFSETQ, per germline. CDR3 length: 16 amino acids. The V gene end was trimmed by 1 base and the J gene end by 2 bases; junction bases not matched to a gene: 2. The CDR3 DNA sequence: TGCGCCAGCAGCTTGCTACTAGCGGGAAACACCGGGGAGCTGTTTTTT. It encodes CASSLLLAGNTGELFF.

V is TRBV7-2 and J is TRBJ2-5; D is ambiguous. CDR3 length: 14 amino acids. CDR1 is SGHTA, CDR2 FQGNSA, per germline. Trimming left V 0 bases short and J 2 bases short, with 7 bases between. The CDR3 nucleotides read TGTGCCAGCAGCTTAGCGTTGGCACAAGAGACCCAGTACTTC. Its protein product is CASSLALAQETQYF. Using reference TRBV7-2 and TRBJ2-5 for the parts outside the CDR3, the full variable domain is GAGVSQSPSNKVTEKGKDVELRCDPISGHTALYWYRQSLGQGLEFLIYFQGNSAPDKSGLPSDRFSAERTGGSVSTLTIQRTQQEDSAVYLCASSLALAQETQYFGPGTRLLVL.

The chain employs TRBV7-9 and TRBJ2-1, with D unclear. Per the germline V gene, CDR1 is SEHNR and CDR2 is FQNEAQ (reference sequence). Trimming removed 7 bases from V and 0 bases from J, with 7 bases in between. The CDR3 has 13 residues. Here the CDR3 DNA reads TGTGCCAGCAAACAGTTCTCCTACAATGAGCAGTTCTTC. Protein sequence: CASKQFSYNEQFF.

V is TRBV6-1 and J is TRBJ2-5; 11 bases are shared with TRBD1. This CDR3 contains 14 residues. V trimming: 5 bases; J trimming: 11 bases; junction bases outside the gene matches: 10. The V gene's germline CDR1 is MNHNS and CDR2 SASEGT. In DNA, the CDR3 is TGTGCCAGCAGTATCAATCCGGGACAGGGGGAGCAGTACTTC. Protein sequence: CASSINPGQGEQYF.

This clone showed up just once. This rearrangement joins TRBV7-9 to TRBJ2-1; TRBD1 might be the D (6 bases). V was pared by 3 bases and J by 5 bases, with 8 bases between. The germline V gene has CDR1 SEHNR and CDR2 FQNEAQ (reference sequence). This CDR3 contains 13 residues. The CDR3 region is CASSLTGDNEQFF. The CDR3 bases are TGTGCCAGCAGCTTGACAGGAGACAATGAGCAGTTCTTC.

V and J are TRBV4-1 and TRBJ2-1, with 10 bases that match TRBD2. Germline-derived CDR1 and CDR2 are MGHRA and YSYEKL. This CDR3 contains 16 residues. Trimming took 1 base from V and 6 from J; bases not matched to a gene: 6. CDR3: CASSQVASGSSNEQFF. The CDR3 DNA is TGCGCCAGCAGCCAAGTGGCTAGCGGGAGTTCCAATGAGCAGTTCTTC.